This T cell receptor beta chain was found in a study of CD8+ T cells in alopecia areata. Starting from PBMCs, sorting isolated CD4+ and CD8+ T cells. The authors extracted RNA and reverse transcribed it into cDNA as the sequencing template. Produced via immunoSEQ multiplex PCR; TCRdb's table is partial and in-frame only. The table records about 130,000 clones, about 46% of them present only once. This clone was observed a handful of times. The material sequenced was CD8+ T cells sorted from blood, taken at week 0. This TCR was recovered from a human donor with alopecia areata.

The DNA of the CDR3 is TGTGCCAGCAGCCAGCTAGAGTCGAACGAGCAGTACTTC. Amino acid sequence: CASSQLESNEQYF. The genes are TRBV13 and TRBJ2-7; D uncertain. This CDR3 region has 13 residues. V dropped 5 bases and J dropped 5 bases, with 13 bases sitting between them. Germline V gene lookup returns CDR1 PRHDT and CDR2 FYEKMQ (reference sequence).